Below, 8 T cell receptor beta chains from the same sample are listed, as sequenced in a study of spatial heterogeneity in lung cancer. TCRdb analysed the 5' RACE reads with MiXCR anew, one entry per CDR3 protein. The profile shows tens of thousands of distinct CDR3 sequences, more than 15% of them singletons. No cognate antigen is known for these TCRs. General study findings and limits: Mutation counts in tumors were tracked by counts of expanded intratumoral alpha and beta TCRs.

Time point defined: sample taken at primary tumor resection. The source was lung tumor tissue, collected at surgery. The receptors were gathered from a female donor with early-stage non-small cell lung cancer.

The J gene is TRBJ2-7, the V gene TRBV4-2; 8 bases fit TRBD2. The CDR3 extends over 16 amino acids. Germline assignment: CDR1 LGHNA and CDR2 YNFKEQ. With 1 base clipped from V and 3 bases from J, the junction kept 8 bases outside the gene matches. CDR3 bases: TGTGCCAGCAGCCAAGCAGACGGACTAGCCAGCTACGAGCAGTACTTC. This sequence encodes CASSQADGLASYEQYF.

At least ten counts were recorded for this clonotype. This sequence joins TRBV20-1 and TRBJ2-7; the D is unclear. Germline V lookup: CDR1 DFQATT, CDR2 SNEGSKA (reference sequence). This CDR3 is built from 13 residues. V dropped 2 bases and J dropped 0 bases, with 8 bases sitting between them. The CDR3 nucleotides read TGCAGTGCTAGACTCCTCAGCTCCTACGAGCAGTACTTC. Its protein is CSARLLSSYEQYF.

The rearrangement uses TRBV29-1 and TRBJ2-2; unclear D gene. CDR3 length: 12 residues. Germline V gene data show CDR1 as SQVTM and CDR2 as ANQGSEA. Trimming removed 0 bases at V and 6 bases at J, with 5 bases between. The CDR3 loop is CSVEDVAGELFF. For the CDR3, the DNA is TGCAGCGTTGAAGATGTGGCCGGGGAGCTGTTTTTT.

This clonotype showed up just a few times. The chain couples TRBV29-1 to TRBJ2-5, with 7 bases lining up with TRBD2. CDR3 length: 13 amino acids. The V segment lost 6 bases and the J segment 7 bases; nucleotides outside the gene matches: 11. Germline CDR1 and CDR2: SQVTM and ANQGSEA. The CDR3 DNA is TGCAGCGTAAGCGGGGCCACGGGTGGGACCCAGTACTTC. This gives the protein CSVSGATGGTQYF.

This clonotype was counted between two and nine times. The chain joins TRBV6-6 to TRBJ2-1; TRBD2 agrees at 11 bases. Per germline, CDR1 MNHNY and CDR2 SVGAGI (reference sequence). J gave up 9 bases and V 6 bases, and 10 bases lay outside the gene matches. CDR3 length equals 15 residues. The CDR3 loop is CASRGTSGRIGEQFF. In nucleotides, the CDR3 is TGTGCCAGCAGGGGAACTAGCGGGAGAATAGGTGAGCAGTTCTTC.

The V gene is TRBV6-1, the J gene TRBJ2-2, with 7 bases identical to TRBD1. The CDR3 contains 12 residues. V dropped 8 bases and J dropped 8; count of bases not matched to a gene: 5. The germline V gene encodes CDR1 MNHNS and CDR2 SASEGT. This chain's CDR3 is CASEKTGGELFF. Here the CDR3 DNA reads TGTGCCAGCGAAAAGACAGGGGGGGAGCTGTTTTTT.

Ten or more counts support this clonotype. The rearrangement links TRBV6-1 to TRBJ2-7; 9 nucleotides line up with TRBD1. The CDR3 is 15 residues long. CDR1 MNHNS and CDR2 SASEGT come from the germline V gene. J was trimmed by 4 bases and V by 1 base; bases with no gene match: 5. CDR3 in DNA: TGTGCCAGCAGTGAAGACCCGGGACAGGGTTACGAGCAGTACTTC. Translation: CASSEDPGQGYEQYF.

Worth noting for this clonotype: A much larger clone is a single base away; this may be a read error. The chain has TRBV29-1 and TRBJ2-3; 7 bases line up with TRBD2. Germline CDR1 is SQVTM and CDR2 is ANQGSEA. This CDR3 has 15 residues. CDR3 loop: CSVEVTGTNTVTQYF. CDR3 sequence (DNA): TGCAGCGTTGAAGTAACCGGGACTAACACAGTTACGCAGTATTTT.